This entry is about one TCR beta chain. Its antigen is currently unknown. The repertoire was sequenced with immunoSEQ multiplex PCR; TCRdb's copy has only in-frame clones and lacks some. The profile covers 95,000 to 100,000 clones, with roughly nine tenths appearing a single time and roughly 1.7% taken by the ten largest. Germline CDR1 is ENHRY and CDR2 is SYGVKD. Trimming took 0 bases from V and 6 from J, leaving 2 bases between them. This CDR3 spans 11 amino acids. These data originate in a study of T cell responses to AZD1222 COVID-19 vaccine. Broader study findings: Targets within unmutated variant regions were reportedly found for nearly half of spike-specific TCRs. Dominant at 160-218 and 743-854, vaccine-associated CD4 TCRs also spanned spike. Clonal diversity was possibly underestimated, and white British individuals and females predominated among donors. Spike-specific TCR breadth and depth went up after people got two AZD1222 doses.

This TCR was sampled from an adult in good health. This sample comprised peripheral blood, obtained on day 0 of AZD1222 vaccination. This chain connects TRBV10-3 to TRBJ1-2; D ambiguous. The CDR3 loop reads CAISESDGYTF. As DNA, the CDR3 is TGTGCCATCAGTGAGTCGGATGGCTACACCTTC.